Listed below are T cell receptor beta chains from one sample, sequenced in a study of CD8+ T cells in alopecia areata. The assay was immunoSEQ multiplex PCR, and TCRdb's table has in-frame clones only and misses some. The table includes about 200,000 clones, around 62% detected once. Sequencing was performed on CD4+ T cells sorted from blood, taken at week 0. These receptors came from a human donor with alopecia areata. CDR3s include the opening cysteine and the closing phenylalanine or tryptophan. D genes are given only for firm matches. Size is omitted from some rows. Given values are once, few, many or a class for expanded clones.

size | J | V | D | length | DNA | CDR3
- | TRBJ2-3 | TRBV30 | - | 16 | TGTGCCTGGAGAGCCCGGGACAAGTTCAGCACAGATACGCAGTATTTT | CAWRARDKFSTDTQYF
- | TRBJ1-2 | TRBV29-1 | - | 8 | TGCAGCGTAGGAGGCTACACCTTC | CSVGGYTF
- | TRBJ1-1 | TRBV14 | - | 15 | TGTGCCAGCAGCCGAAACCCACAAGTGAACACTGAAGCTTTCTTT | CASSRNPQVNTEAFF
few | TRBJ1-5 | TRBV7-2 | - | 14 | TGTGCCAGCAGCTGGTTGCACGGCAATCAGCCCCAGCATTTT | CASSWLHGNQPQHF
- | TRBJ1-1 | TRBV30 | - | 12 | TGTGCCTGGAGTGTAAGGTACACTGAAGCTTTCTTT | CAWSVRYTEAFF
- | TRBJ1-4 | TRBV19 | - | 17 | TGTGCCAGTAGTATTAACCGAAACCAGTTCGGCGTTGAAAAACTGTTTTTT | CASSINRNQFGVEKLFF
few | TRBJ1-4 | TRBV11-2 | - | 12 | TGTGCCAGCAGCGTACCAATGGAAAAACTGTTTTTT | CASSVPMEKLFF
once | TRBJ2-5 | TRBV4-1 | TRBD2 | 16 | TGCGCCAGCAGCCATCCCGGGACTAGCGGAGGTGAGACCCAGTACTTC | CASSHPGTSGGETQYF
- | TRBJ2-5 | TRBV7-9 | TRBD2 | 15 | TGTGCCAGTTCGGGGGGGACAACCGGACAAGAGACCCAGTACTTC | CASSGGTTGQETQYF
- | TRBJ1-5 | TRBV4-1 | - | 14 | TGCGCCAGCAACACACAGGGTGACAATCAGCCCCAGCATTTT | CASNTQGDNQPQHF
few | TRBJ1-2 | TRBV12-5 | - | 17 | TGTGCTAGTGGTCTAACCCTCGGGGCGACCCCAAACTATGGCTACACCTTC | CASGLTLGATPNYGYTF
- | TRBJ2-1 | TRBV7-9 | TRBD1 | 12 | TGTGCCAGCAGCTCGACAGGGGGTGAGCAGTTCTTC | CASSSTGGEQFF
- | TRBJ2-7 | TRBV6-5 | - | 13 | TGTGCCAGCTGCCTTGCAGGGGCCTACGAGCAGTACTTC | CASCLAGAYEQYF
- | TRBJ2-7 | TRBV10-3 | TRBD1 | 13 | TGTGCCATCAGTGCGGGACAGGGATACGAGCAGTACTTC | CAISAGQGYEQYF
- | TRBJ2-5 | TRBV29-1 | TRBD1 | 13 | TGCAGCGTTGAAGGGACAGGGCGAGAGACCCAGTACTTC | CSVEGTGRETQYF
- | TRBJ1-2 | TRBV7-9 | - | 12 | TGTGCCAGCAGCTCAAAGCTCTGGGGCTACACCTTC | CASSSKLWGYTF
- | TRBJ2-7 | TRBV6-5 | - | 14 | TGTGCCAGCAGTTACAGGGAGCGCTCCTACGAGCAGTACTTC | CASSYRERSYEQYF
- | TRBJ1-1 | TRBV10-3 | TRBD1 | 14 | TGTGCCATCAGTGAGTCCCGACAGGGCACTGAAGCTTTCTTT | CAISESRQGTEAFF
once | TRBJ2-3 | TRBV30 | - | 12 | TGTGCCTGGAGTGTTGGAGGGGATACGCAGTATTTT | CAWSVGGDTQYF
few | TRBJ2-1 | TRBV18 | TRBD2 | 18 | TGTGCCAGCTCACCACCGGCGATCCTAGCGGGAGGGTACAATGAGCAGTTCTTC | CASSPPAILAGGYNEQFF
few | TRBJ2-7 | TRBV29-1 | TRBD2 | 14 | TGCAGCGTTGAGCGGCTAGCGGGAGTCGGGGAGCAGTACTTC | CSVERLAGVGEQYF
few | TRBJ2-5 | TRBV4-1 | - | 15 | TGCGCCAGCAGCCAAGGTGGCACAGGACAAGAGACCCAGTACTTC | CASSQGGTGQETQYF
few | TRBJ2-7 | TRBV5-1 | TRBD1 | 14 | TGCGCCAGCAGCCTCGGACAGGGGGCATACGAGCAGTACTTC | CASSLGQGAYEQYF
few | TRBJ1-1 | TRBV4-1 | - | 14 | TGCGCCAGCAGGGCAATAGGGGCAAACACTGAAGCTTTCTTT | CASRAIGANTEAFF
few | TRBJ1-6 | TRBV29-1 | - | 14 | TGCAGCGTCCGAGGGACCTCCTTAGAATCACCCCTCCACTTT | CSVRGTSLESPLHF
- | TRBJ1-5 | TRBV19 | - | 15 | TGTGCCAGTAGTATAGAAGGACGAAAAGGACAGCCCCAGCATTTT | CASSIEGRKGQPQHF
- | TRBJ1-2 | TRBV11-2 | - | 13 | TGTGCCAGCAGCCTGGAGGAGAGTACAGGCTACACCTTC | CASSLEESTGYTF
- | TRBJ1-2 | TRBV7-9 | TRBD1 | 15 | TGTGCCAGCAGTTTCCCGCTCGAGGGGGCGGATGGCTACACCTTC | CASSFPLEGADGYTF
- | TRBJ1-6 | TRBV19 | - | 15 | TGTGCCAGTAGTTCCCCCTGGCGTGGCGAGTCACCCCTCCACTTT | CASSSPWRGESPLHF
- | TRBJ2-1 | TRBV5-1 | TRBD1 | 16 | TGCGCCAGCAGCTTGGGGGCGGGACAGGGCCGGAATGAGCAGTTCTTC | CASSLGAGQGRNEQFF
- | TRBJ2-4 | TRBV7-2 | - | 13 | TGTGCCAGCAGCTTAGAGGTGTGGAACATTCAGTACTTC | CASSLEVWNIQYF
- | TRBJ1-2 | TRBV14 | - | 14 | TGTGCCAGCAGCCAAGAACCGACAGGACCTGGCTACACCTTC | CASSQEPTGPGYTF
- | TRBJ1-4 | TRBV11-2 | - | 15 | TGTGCCAGCAGCATGCAGGGTATGGCTAATGAAAAACTGTTTTTT | CASSMQGMANEKLFF
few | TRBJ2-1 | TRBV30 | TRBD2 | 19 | TGTGCCTGGGGGTACCCGGCGACTAGCGGGAGGGGCTCCTACAATGAGCAGTTCTTC | CAWGYPATSGRGSYNEQFF
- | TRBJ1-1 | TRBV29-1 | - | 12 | TGCAGCGTTGAGAGGGAGAACACTGAAGCTTTCTTT | CSVERENTEAFF
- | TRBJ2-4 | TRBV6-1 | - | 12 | TGTGCCAGCAGTGAACCCACCAACATTCAGTACTTC | CASSEPTNIQYF
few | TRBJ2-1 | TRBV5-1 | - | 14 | TGCGCCAGCGAGAGGGCGGGCGATCACAATGAGCAGTTCTTC | CASERAGDHNEQFF
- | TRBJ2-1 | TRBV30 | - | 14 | TGTGCCTGGGGTAACGGATACTCCTACAATGAGCAGTTCTTC | CAWGNGYSYNEQFF
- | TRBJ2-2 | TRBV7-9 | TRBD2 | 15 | TGTGCCAGCATCGACGGGGGGGCGCCCACCGGGGAGCTGTTTTTT | CASIDGGAPTGELFF
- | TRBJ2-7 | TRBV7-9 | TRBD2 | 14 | TGTGCCAGCAGCTTAGCGACGAGCGGGGGAGAGCAGTACTTC | CASSLATSGGEQYF
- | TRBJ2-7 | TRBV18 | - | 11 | TGTGCCAGCTCACAGAGATACGAGCAGTACTTC | CASSQRYEQYF
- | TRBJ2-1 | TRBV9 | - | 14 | TGTGCCAGCAGCGTAGAGGGAGTGCAAAATGAGCAGTTCTTC | CASSVEGVQNEQFF
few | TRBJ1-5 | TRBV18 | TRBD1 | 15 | TGTGCCAGCTCACCCCAGACAGGGGGCAATCAGCCCCAGCATTTT | CASSPQTGGNQPQHF
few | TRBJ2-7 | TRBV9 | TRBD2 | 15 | TGTGCCAGCAGCGTAGGACCGGGGGGCTCCTACGAGCAGTACTTC | CASSVGPGGSYEQYF
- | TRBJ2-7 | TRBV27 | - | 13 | TGTGCCAGCAGTTCTCCGAGCAACTACGAGCAGTACTTC | CASSSPSNYEQYF
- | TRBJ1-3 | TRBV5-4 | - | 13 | TGTGCCAGCAGCTTGATGGGCGGAAACACCATATATTTT | CASSLMGGNTIYF
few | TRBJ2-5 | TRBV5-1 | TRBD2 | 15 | TGCGCCAGCAGCTTGTCAAGCGGGAGTTCGGAGACCCAGTACTTC | CASSLSSGSSETQYF
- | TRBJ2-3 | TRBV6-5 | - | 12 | TGTGCCAGCAGTTCCCAGACCGATACGCAGTATTTT | CASSSQTDTQYF
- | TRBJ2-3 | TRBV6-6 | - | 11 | TGTGCCAGCAGTTACGGCCAGACGCAGTATTTT | CASSYGQTQYF
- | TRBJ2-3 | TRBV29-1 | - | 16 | TGCAGCGTTCTGGGTCGCGAGACGATTAGCACAGATACGCAGTATTTT | CSVLGRETISTDTQYF
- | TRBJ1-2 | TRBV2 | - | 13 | TGTGCCAGCAGTGAGGAGAGGGACTATGGCTACACCTTC | CASSEERDYGYTF
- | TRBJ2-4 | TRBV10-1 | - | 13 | TGCGCCAGCAGTGACCCTTGGACAAACATTCAGTACTTC | CASSDPWTNIQYF